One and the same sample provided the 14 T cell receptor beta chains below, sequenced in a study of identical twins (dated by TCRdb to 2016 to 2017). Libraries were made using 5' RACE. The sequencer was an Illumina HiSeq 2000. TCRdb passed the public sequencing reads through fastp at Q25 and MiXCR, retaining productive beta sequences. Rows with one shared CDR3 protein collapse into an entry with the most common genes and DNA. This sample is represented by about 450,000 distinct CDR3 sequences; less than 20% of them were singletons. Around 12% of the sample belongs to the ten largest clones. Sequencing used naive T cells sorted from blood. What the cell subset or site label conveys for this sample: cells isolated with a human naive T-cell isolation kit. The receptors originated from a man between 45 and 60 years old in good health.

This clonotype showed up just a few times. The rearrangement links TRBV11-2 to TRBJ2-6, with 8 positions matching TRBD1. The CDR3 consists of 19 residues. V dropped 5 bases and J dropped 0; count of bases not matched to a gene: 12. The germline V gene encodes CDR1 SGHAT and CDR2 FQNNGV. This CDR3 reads CASSLGRQGSFSGANVLTF. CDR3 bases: TGTGCCAGCAGCCTCGGCAGACAGGGGAGTTTCTCTGGGGCCAACGTCCTGACTTTC.

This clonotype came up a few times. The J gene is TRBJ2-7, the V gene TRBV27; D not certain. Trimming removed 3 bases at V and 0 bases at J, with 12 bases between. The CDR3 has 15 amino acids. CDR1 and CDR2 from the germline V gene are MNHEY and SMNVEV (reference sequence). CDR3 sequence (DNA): TGTGCCAGCAGTTTTCGGGCGGCCCGCTCCTACGAGCAGTACTTC. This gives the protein CASSFRAARSYEQYF.

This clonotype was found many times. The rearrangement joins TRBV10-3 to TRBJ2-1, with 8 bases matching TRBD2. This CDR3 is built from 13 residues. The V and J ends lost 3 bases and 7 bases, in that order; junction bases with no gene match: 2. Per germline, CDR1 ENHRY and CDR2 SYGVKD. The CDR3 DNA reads TGTGCCATCAGTGATGTAGCGGGAAATGAGCAGTTCTTC. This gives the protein CAISDVAGNEQFF.

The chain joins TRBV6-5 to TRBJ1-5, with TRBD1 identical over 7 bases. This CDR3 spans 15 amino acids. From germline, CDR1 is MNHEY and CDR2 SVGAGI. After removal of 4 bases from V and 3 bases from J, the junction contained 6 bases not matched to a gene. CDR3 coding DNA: TGTGCCAGCAGTTCCAAGGACAGGTTCAATCAGCCCCAGCATTTT. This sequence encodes CASSSKDRFNQPQHF.

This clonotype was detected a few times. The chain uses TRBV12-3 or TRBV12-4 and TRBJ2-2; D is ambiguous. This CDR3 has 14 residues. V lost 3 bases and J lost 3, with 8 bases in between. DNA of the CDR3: TGTGCCAGCAGTTTGACTTGGGACACCGGGGAGCTGTTTTTT. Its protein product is CASSLTWDTGELFF.

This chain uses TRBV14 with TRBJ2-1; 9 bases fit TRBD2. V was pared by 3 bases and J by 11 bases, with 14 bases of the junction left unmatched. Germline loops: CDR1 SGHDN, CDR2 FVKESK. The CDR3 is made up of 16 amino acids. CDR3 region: CASSQERLAAMGKQFF. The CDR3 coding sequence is TGTGCCAGCAGCCAGGAGCGACTAGCGGCAATGGGGAAGCAGTTCTTC.

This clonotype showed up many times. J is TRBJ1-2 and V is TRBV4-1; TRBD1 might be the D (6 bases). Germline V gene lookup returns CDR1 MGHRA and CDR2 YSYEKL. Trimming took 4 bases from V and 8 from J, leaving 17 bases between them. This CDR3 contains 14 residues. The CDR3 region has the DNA TGCGCCAGCAGCCTCACAGGGAACCCGATAGGCTACACCTTC. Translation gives CASSLTGNPIGYTF.

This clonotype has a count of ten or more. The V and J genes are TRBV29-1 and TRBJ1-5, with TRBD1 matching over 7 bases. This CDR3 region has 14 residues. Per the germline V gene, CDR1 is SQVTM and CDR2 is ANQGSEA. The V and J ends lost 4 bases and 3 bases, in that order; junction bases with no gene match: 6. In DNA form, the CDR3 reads TGCAGCGTTGCCATGGGACAGAACAATCAGCCCCAGCATTTT. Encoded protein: CSVAMGQNNQPQHF.

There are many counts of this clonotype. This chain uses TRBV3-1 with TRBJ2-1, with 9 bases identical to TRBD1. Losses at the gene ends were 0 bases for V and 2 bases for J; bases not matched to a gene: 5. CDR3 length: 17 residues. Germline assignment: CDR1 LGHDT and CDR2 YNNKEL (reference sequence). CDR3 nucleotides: TGTGCCAGCAGCCAAGATCTGGGGACAGGGCCCTACAATGAGCAGTTCTTC. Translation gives CASSQDLGTGPYNEQFF.

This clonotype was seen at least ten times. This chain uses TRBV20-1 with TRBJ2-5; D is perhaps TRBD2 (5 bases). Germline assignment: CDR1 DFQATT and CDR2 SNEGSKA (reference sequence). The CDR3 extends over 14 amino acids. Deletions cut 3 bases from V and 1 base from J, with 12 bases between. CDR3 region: CSARKRYRQETQYF. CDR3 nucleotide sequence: TGCAGTGCTAGGAAGCGGTACCGCCAAGAGACCCAGTACTTC.

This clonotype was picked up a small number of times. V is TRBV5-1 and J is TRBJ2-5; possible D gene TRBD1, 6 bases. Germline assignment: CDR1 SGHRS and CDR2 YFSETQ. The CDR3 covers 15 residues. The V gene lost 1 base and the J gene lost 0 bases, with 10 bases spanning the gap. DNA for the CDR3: TGCGCCAGCAGCTTGCTGGGGACAAACCAAGAGACCCAGTACTTC. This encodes CASSLLGTNQETQYF.

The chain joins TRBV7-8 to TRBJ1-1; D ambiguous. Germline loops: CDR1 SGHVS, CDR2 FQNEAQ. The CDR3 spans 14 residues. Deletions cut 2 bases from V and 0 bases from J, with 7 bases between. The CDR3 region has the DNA TGTGCCAGCAGCTTAAAGACACTGAACACTGAAGCTTTCTTT. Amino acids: CASSLKTLNTEAFF.

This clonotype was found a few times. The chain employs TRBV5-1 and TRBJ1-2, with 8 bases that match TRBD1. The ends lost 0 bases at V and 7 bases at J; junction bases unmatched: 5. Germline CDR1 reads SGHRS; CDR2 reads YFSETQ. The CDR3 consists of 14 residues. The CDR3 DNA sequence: TGCGCCAGCAGCTTGGTAGGCCAGGGGGCTGGCTACACCTTC. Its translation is CASSLVGQGAGYTF.

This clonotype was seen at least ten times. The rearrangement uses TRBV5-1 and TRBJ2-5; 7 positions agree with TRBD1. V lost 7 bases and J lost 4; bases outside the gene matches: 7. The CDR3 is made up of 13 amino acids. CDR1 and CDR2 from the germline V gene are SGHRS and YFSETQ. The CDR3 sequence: CASYEGARETQYF. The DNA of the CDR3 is TGCGCCAGCTATGAGGGGGCGAGAGAGACCCAGTACTTC. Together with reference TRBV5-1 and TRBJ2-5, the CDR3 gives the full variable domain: KAGVTQTPRYLIKTRGQQVTLSCSPISGHRSVSWYQQTPGQGLQFLFEYFSETQRNKGNFPGRFSGRQFSNSRSEMNVSTLELGDSALYLCASYEGARETQYFGPGTRLLVL.